A selection of T cell receptor beta chains follows, all from one sample in a study of CD8+CD57+ T cells in acquired aplastic anemia. From the reads, TCRdb called clonotypes with MiXCR, one entry per CDR3 protein. The sample has 150,000 to 200,000 distinct CDR3 sequences; 55% to 65% are singletons. Sequenced input: sorted CD4+, CD8+, or CD8+CD57+ T cells (not recorded which) from PBMCs. These TCRs come from a human donor with aplastic anemia. CDR3s include the opening cysteine and the closing phenylalanine or tryptophan. D genes are given only for firm matches. Only some rows state a clone size, as once, few, many or a class for expanded clones.

once	TRBJ2-7	NA	TRBV19	TGTGCCAGTAGTATTGGGCGGCGGTCCTACGAGCAGTACTTC	CASSIGRRSYEQYF
once	TRBJ1-1	TRBD1	TRBV29-1	TGCAGCGGCGGACAGGGGATGGACACTGAAGCTTTCTTT	CSGGQGMDTEAFF
once	TRBJ1-6	NA	TRBV6-5	TGTGCCAGCAGTACCGAAGGAGGGTATAATTCACCCCTCCACTTT	CASSTEGGYNSPLHF
NA	TRBJ1-1	TRBD1	TRBV7-2	TGTGCCAGCAGCTTAGAAGGACAGGGGATTGGAGCTTTCTTT	CASSLEGQGIGAFF
few	TRBJ2-7	NA	TRBV2	TGTGCCAGCAGAGGACCGGGGACCTACGAGCAGTACTTC	CASRGPGTYEQYF
few	TRBJ2-3	TRBD2	TRBV25-1	TGTGCCAGCAGTGAAGGGGGGGGAGCAGATACGCAGTATTTT	CASSEGGGADTQYF
NA	TRBJ2-3	TRBD1	TRBV10-3	TGTGCCATCAGTAACCACATCCCCGGGACAGGTGGCACGCAGTATTTT	CAISNHIPGTGGTQYF
NA	TRBJ2-6	NA	TRBV20-1	TGCAGTGCTAGATCCCCTTTGGGTGGGGCCAACGTCCTGACTTTC	CSARSPLGGANVLTF
once	TRBJ2-3	NA	TRBV24-1	TGTGCCACCAGTGATTTGGATCAGCCCCAGTATTTT	CATSDLDQPQYF
many	TRBJ1-5	NA	TRBV2	TGTGCCAGCAGTGAAGGAACGGGACGGAATAGCAATCAGCCCCAGCATTTT	CASSEGTGRNSNQPQHF
NA	TRBJ2-3	TRBD2	TRBV4-2	TGTGCCAGCAGCCAAGAACTAGCGGGAATAACAGATACGCAGTATTTT	CASSQELAGITDTQYF
NA	TRBJ2-1	TRBD1	TRBV25-1	TGTGCCAGCAGTGTGCACAGGGGGCGCGGGGACAATGAGCAGTTCTTC	CASSVHRGRGDNEQFF
many	TRBJ2-5	NA	TRBV27	TGTGCCAGCAGCCCGACAGCCCTGGGAGAGACCCAGTACTTC	CASSPTALGETQYF
NA	TRBJ1-6	NA	TRBV29-1	TGCAGCGTTGAACCTGGGTGGGGATCACCCCTCCACTTT	CSVEPGWGSPLHF
many	TRBJ2-7	NA	TRBV6-2/TRBV6-3	TGTGCCAGCAGTTACTCGACCGAGCAGTACTTC	CASSYSTEQYF
NA	TRBJ2-3	TRBD1	TRBV25-1	TGTGCCAGCAGTGAGGGGACAGGGTGGAGCACAGATACGCAGTATTTT	CASSEGTGWSTDTQYF
NA	TRBJ1-2	NA	TRBV7-8	TGTGCCAGCGGGAACAGCCTGAAGAACTATGGCTACACCTTC	CASGNSLKNYGYTF
few	TRBJ2-2	NA	TRBV20-1	TGCAGTGCTTCAGGCACCGGGGAGCTGTTTTTT	CSASGTGELFF
NA	TRBJ2-7	TRBD1	TRBV20-1	TGCAGTGCTAGAGACCGACAGGGGGGATACGAGCAGTACTTC	CSARDRQGGYEQYF
few	TRBJ2-5	NA	TRBV7-2	TGTGCCAGCAGATCAGGCCAAGAGACCCAGTACTTC	CASRSGQETQYF
many	TRBJ1-3	NA	TRBV15	TGTGCCACCAGCAGAGATCGGAGGGGCGGCTCTGGAAACACCATATATTTT	CATSRDRRGGSGNTIYF
NA	TRBJ1-1	TRBD1	TRBV2	TGTGCCAGCAGTGGCGGCAGGGGGCTGGGGGCTTTCTTT	CASSGGRGLGAFF
NA	TRBJ2-7	NA	TRBV20-1	TGCAGTGCTAGCCAAAACTCCTACGAGCAGTACTTC	CSASQNSYEQYF
NA	TRBJ1-1	NA	TRBV7-2	TGTGCCAGCAGCTTACCTATGAATGAAGCTTTCTTT	CASSLPMNEAFF
many	TRBJ2-2	NA	TRBV7-9	TGTGCCAGCAGGGGGACGAACACCGGGGAGCTGTTTTTT	CASRGTNTGELFF
NA	TRBJ2-5	TRBD1	TRBV14	TGTGCCAGCAGGCAGACAGGGGAACAGACCCAGTACTTC	CASRQTGEQTQYF
NA	TRBJ2-2	TRBD1	TRBV20-1	TGCAGTGCTATTCCATTGGGGACAGGGGGCACCGGGGAGCTGTTTTTT	CSAIPLGTGGTGELFF
NA	TRBJ2-2	NA	TRBV15	TGTGCCACCAGCAGTGGGAGTTGGGGACCCGGGGAGCTGTTTTTT	CATSSGSWGPGELFF